A selection of T cell receptor beta chains follows, all from one sample in a study of cytomegalovirus exposure and HLA in healthy donors. The protocol was immunoSEQ multiplex PCR, while the TCRdb copy is restricted to in-frame clones and leaves out a portion. In all, the sample yields 60,000 to 70,000 clones. Sequencing was done on a sample of PBMCs. The source is a boy between 10 and 17 years old in good health and CMV-seronegative. The conserved cysteine and the conserved F or W are not part of the CDR3 here. Each record gives: CDR3 protein, V gene, J gene.

CDR3aa: ASGNAGGFNYGYT; v_gene: TRBV7-8; j_gene: TRBJ1-2
CDR3aa: ASSRKTGTSAYEQF; v_gene: TRBV7-2; j_gene: TRBJ2-1
CDR3aa: ASSPPGRQNNNEQF; v_gene: TRBV18; j_gene: TRBJ2-1
CDR3aa: ASSLLGQGMHEQY; v_gene: TRBV5-6; j_gene: TRBJ2-7
CDR3aa: ASRNRTGGYNSPLH; v_gene: TRBV5-1; j_gene: TRBJ1-6
CDR3aa: AIQGETYEQY; v_gene: TRBV10-3; j_gene: TRBJ2-7
CDR3aa: ASTLSASRDGYT; v_gene: TRBV6-1; j_gene: TRBJ1-2
CDR3aa: ASSLKRQYPSLIAGGIDEQF; v_gene: TRBV5-1; j_gene: TRBJ2-1
CDR3aa: AWSLQGGNYGYT; v_gene: TRBV30; j_gene: TRBJ1-2
CDR3aa: ASSIMDSQETQY; v_gene: TRBV19; j_gene: TRBJ2-5
CDR3aa: ATSRDVGDYEQY; v_gene: TRBV15; j_gene: TRBJ2-7
CDR3aa: ASRGGSNTGELF; v_gene: TRBV5-1; j_gene: TRBJ2-2
CDR3aa: ASSWTSGRGSYEQY; v_gene: TRBV7-9; j_gene: TRBJ2-7
CDR3aa: ASRIGGGQQF; v_gene: TRBV7-9; j_gene: TRBJ2-1
CDR3aa: ASSPDRGYGYT; v_gene: TRBV4-3; j_gene: TRBJ1-2
CDR3aa: ASSSSGENQPQH; v_gene: TRBV6-5; j_gene: TRBJ1-5
CDR3aa: ASSGQGKVEQY; v_gene: TRBV7-9; j_gene: TRBJ2-7
CDR3aa: ASSQVGGRTLAGAEAF; v_gene: TRBV4-1; j_gene: TRBJ1-1
CDR3aa: ATSRVASGGTKNIQY; v_gene: TRBV15; j_gene: TRBJ2-4
CDR3aa: ASRLAGESYNEQF; v_gene: TRBV19; j_gene: TRBJ2-1
CDR3aa: ASSYGDRGGKLF; v_gene: TRBV6-5; j_gene: TRBJ1-4
CDR3aa: ASSMYGVNTEAF; v_gene: TRBV19; j_gene: TRBJ1-1
CDR3aa: ASSDTKSNRGMSNQPQH; v_gene: TRBV6-1; j_gene: TRBJ1-5
CDR3aa: ASSVAGGANEKLF; v_gene: TRBV9; j_gene: TRBJ1-4
CDR3aa: ASRAGQGNTEAF; v_gene: TRBV2; j_gene: TRBJ1-1
CDR3aa: ASSIWGRIDGYT; v_gene: TRBV19; j_gene: TRBJ1-2
CDR3aa: ASSFVGETEAF; v_gene: TRBV7-2; j_gene: TRBJ1-1
CDR3aa: ASSPYDRARPQH; v_gene: TRBV7-9; j_gene: TRBJ1-5
CDR3aa: ASSELFGTGEDTEAF; v_gene: TRBV25-1; j_gene: TRBJ1-1
CDR3aa: ASTDRGARWEQY; v_gene: TRBV19; j_gene: TRBJ2-7
CDR3aa: ASSPWRVRETQY; v_gene: TRBV5-4; j_gene: TRBJ2-5
CDR3aa: ASRSGQGKGGGTEAF; v_gene: TRBV19; j_gene: TRBJ1-1
CDR3aa: ASSEALLGRGTEAF; v_gene: TRBV2; j_gene: TRBJ1-1
CDR3aa: ASSLETFRTSWRGDTQY; v_gene: TRBV5-1; j_gene: TRBJ2-3
CDR3aa: ASSLGTSGGTETQY; v_gene: TRBV5-1; j_gene: TRBJ2-5
CDR3aa: ASSLRQDTDTQY; v_gene: TRBV7-2; j_gene: TRBJ2-3
CDR3aa: ASSLGVGQSGNTIY; v_gene: TRBV5-1; j_gene: TRBJ1-3
CDR3aa: ASSSAGGGTDTQY; v_gene: TRBV5-1; j_gene: TRBJ2-3
CDR3aa: ASSPPTGGDSPLH; v_gene: TRBV7-8; j_gene: TRBJ1-6
CDR3aa: ASRQGMGNTEAF; v_gene: TRBV5-1; j_gene: TRBJ1-1
CDR3aa: ASSGSGQGYNEQF; v_gene: TRBV10-1; j_gene: TRBJ2-1
CDR3aa: ASREGSDRAYEQY; v_gene: TRBV6-5; j_gene: TRBJ2-7
CDR3aa: ASSLPGRGEQF; v_gene: TRBV2; j_gene: TRBJ2-1